This T cell receptor (beta chain) appears in the sequencing data of a study of T cells in localized non-small cell lung cancer. Overall study findings and caveats: A higher density of T cells in blood coincided with extended overall survival. Because sequencing included only one region (of the tumor), heterogeneity remains possible.

Trimming pared 0 bases from V and 5 bases from J, leaving 22 bases between. CDR1 and CDR2 (germline): SGHVS, FQNEAQ. The CDR3 spans 18 residues. Remarks on this clone: Its specificity is unknown.

The assay was immunoSEQ multiplex PCR, and TCRdb's table has in-frame clones only and misses some. This table holds tens of thousands of clones, roughly three quarters found once. The sequence was obtained from a male donor aged 60 or older with stage II squamous cell lung carcinoma. This chain uses TRBV7-8 with TRBJ1-2; D remains ambiguous. This specimen consisted of peripheral blood, obtained before any cancer treatment. CDR3 coding DNA: TGTGCCAGCAGCTTAGCGGTTTCAGAGTCCTGGACCTCTTATGGCTACACCTTC. It translates to CASSLAVSESWTSYGYTF.